This T cell receptor (beta chain) originates from a study of glioma-infiltrating T cells after dendritic cell vaccination. Measured with immunoSEQ multiplex PCR; TCRdb has only the in-frame clones, and not every one. The sample shows around 97,000 clones, approximately 80% of them seen only once. PBMC sampling occurred before vaccination, two weeks after the third dose, and at progression. The CDR3 length is 15 residues. The V and J ends lost 4 bases and 2 bases, in that order; junction bases with no gene match: 3. The V gene's germline CDR1 is KGHSH and CDR2 LQKENI. The TCR comes from a human donor with glioblastoma. This specimen consisted of blood, obtained before dendritic cell vaccination. V and J are TRBV18 and TRBJ2-2; 8 nucleotides line up with TRBD2. The CDR3 region has the DNA TGTGCCAGCTCACGGCGGGGGGCAAACACCGGGGAGCTGTTTTTT. As protein: CASSRRGANTGELFF.